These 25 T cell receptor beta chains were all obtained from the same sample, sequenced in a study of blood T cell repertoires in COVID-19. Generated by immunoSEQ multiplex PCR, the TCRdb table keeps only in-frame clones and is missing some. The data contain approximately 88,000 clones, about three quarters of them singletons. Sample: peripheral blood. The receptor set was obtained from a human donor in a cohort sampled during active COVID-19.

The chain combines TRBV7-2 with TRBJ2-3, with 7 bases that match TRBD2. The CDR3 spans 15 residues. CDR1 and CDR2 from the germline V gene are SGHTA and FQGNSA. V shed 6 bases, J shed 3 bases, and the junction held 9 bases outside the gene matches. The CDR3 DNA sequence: TGTGCCAGCAGTCAAACTAGCGTTAGGACAGATACGCAGTATTTT. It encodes CASSQTSVRTDTQYF.

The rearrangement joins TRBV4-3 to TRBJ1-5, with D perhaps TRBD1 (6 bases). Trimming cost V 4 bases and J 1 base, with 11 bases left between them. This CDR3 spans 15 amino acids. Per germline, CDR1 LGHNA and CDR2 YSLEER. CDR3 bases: TGCGCCAGCAGCCGAGGGGGGGGCAGCAATCAGCCCCAGCATTTT. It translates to CASSRGGGSNQPQHF.

CDR3 nucleotide sequence: TGTGCCAGCAATCAGGGGAACACAGATACGCAGTATTTT. Amino acid sequence: CASNQGNTDTQYF. The rearrangement joins TRBV28 to TRBJ2-3; perhaps TRBD1 as D (6 bases). V was pared by 7 bases and J by 2 bases, with 10 bases between. The CDR3 sequence is 13 residues long. Germline values: CDR1 MDHEN, CDR2 SYDVKM.

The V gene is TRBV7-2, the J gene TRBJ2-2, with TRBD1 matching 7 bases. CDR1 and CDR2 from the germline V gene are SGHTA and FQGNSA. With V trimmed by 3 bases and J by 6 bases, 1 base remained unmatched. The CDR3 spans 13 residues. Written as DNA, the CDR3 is TGTGCCAGCAGCTTGACAGGGTCCGGGGAGCTGTTTTTT. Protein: CASSLTGSGELFF.

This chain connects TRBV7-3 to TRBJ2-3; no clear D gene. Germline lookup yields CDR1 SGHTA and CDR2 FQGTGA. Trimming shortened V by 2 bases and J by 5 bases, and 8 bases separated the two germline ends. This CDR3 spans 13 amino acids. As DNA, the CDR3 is TGTGCCAGCAGCTTAGTGCGAGGAGATACGCAGTATTTT. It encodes CASSLVRGDTQYF.

DNA of the CDR3: TGTGCCAGCAGTTCGTCCGGGACAGGGGAGACAGATACGCAGTATTTT. Protein product: CASSSSGTGETDTQYF. The genes are TRBV6-6 and TRBJ2-3; 10 nucleotides align to TRBD1. Germline lookup yields CDR1 MNHNY and CDR2 SVGAGI (reference sequence). V was clipped by 4 bases and J by 3 bases; unmatched bases: 7. The CDR3 loop spans 16 amino acids.

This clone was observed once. In nucleotides, the CDR3 is TGTGCCAGCAGCTTAGCCCAATCTAGCGGGATCTACAATGAGCAGTTCTTC. Protein product: CASSLAQSSGIYNEQFF. This chain connects TRBV7-2 to TRBJ2-1; 9 nucleotides match TRBD2. In germline, CDR1 is SGHTA, CDR2 FQGNSA. V dropped 0 bases and J dropped 3; count of bases not matched to a gene: 6. The CDR3 consists of 17 residues.

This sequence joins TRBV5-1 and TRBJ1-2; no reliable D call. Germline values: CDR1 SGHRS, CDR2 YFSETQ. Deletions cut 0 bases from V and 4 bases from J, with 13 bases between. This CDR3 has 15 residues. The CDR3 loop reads CASSLGQNYGYGYTF. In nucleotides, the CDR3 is TGCGCCAGCAGCTTGGGTCAGAACTATGGCTATGGCTACACCTTC.

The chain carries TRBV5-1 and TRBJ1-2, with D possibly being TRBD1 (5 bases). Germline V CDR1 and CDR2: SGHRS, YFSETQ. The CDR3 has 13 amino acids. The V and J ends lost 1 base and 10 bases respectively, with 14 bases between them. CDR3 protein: CASSLWGRADYTF. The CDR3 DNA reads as TGCGCCAGCAGCTTGTGGGGGAGGGCGGACTACACCTTC.

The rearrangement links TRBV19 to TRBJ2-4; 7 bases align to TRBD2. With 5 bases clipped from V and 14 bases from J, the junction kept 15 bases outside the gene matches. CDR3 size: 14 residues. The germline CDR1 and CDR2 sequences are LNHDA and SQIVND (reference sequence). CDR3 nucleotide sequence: TGTGCCAGTAGTGGCAGCTTGAGCGGGGTGGCCAAGTACTTC. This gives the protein CASSGSLSGVAKYF.

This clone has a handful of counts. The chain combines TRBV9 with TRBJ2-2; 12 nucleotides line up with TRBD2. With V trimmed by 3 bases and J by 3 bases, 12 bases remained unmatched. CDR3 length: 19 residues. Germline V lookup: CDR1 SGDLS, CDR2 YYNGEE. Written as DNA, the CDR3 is TGTGCCAGCAGCGCCCGCTTCCGACTAGCGGGAGAAGACACCGGGGAGCTGTTTTTT. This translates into CASSARFRLAGEDTGELFF. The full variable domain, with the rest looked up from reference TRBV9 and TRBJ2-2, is DSGVTQTPKHLITATGQRVTLRCSPRSGDLSVYWYQQSLDQGLQFLIQYYNGEERAKGNILERFSAQQFPDLHSELNLSSLELGDSALYFCASSARFRLAGEDTGELFFGEGSRLTVL.

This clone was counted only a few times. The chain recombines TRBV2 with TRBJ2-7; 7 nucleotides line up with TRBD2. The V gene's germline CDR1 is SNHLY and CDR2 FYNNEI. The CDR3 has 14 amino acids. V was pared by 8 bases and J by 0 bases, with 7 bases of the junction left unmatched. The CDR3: CASSTSAISYEQYF. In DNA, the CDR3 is TGTGCCAGCTCCACTAGCGCGATCTCCTACGAGCAGTACTTC.

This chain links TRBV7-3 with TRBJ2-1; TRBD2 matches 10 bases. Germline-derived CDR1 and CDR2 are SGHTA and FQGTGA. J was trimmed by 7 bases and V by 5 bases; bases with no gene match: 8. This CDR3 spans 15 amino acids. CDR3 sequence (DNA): TGTGCCAGCAGCCCTCAGCGGGAGGGCCGAAATGAGCAGTTCTTC. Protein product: CASSPQREGRNEQFF.

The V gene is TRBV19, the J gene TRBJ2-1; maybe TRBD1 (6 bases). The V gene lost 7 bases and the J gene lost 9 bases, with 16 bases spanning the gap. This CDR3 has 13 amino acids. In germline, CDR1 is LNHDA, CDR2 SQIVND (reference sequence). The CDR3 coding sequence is TGTGCCAGTACATCCAGGGGCCAGGGTGAGCAGTTCTTC. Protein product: CASTSRGQGEQFF.

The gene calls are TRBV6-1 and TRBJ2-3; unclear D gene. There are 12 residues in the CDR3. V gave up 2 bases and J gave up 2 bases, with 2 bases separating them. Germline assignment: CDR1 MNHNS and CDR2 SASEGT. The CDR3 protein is CASSEYTDTQYF. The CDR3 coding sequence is TGTGCCAGCAGTGAATACACAGATACGCAGTATTTT.

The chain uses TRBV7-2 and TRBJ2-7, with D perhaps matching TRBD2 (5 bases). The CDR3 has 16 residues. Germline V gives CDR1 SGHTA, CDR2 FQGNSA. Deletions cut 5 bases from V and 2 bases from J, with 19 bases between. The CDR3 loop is CASSRAPQAETYEQYF. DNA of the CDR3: TGTGCCAGCAGCCGTGCCCCACAAGCGGAAACCTACGAGCAGTACTTC.

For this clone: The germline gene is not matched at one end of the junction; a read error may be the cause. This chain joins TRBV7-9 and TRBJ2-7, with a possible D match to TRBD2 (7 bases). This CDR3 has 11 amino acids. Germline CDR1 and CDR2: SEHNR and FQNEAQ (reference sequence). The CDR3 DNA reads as TGTGCCAGCAGCCCCGGGGAGGGGGTCTGGTTT. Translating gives CASSPGEGVWF.

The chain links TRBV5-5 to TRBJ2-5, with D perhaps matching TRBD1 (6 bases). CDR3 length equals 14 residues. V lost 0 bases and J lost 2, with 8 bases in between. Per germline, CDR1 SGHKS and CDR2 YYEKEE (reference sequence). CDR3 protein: CASSLVGGQETQYF. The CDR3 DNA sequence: TGTGCCAGCAGCTTGGTAGGGGGACAAGAGACCCAGTACTTC.

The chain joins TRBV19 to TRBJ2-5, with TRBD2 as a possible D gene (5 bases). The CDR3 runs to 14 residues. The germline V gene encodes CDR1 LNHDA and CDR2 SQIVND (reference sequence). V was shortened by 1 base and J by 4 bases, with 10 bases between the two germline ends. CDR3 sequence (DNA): TGTGCCAGTAGTATAGTAACTAGTGCAGAGACCCAGTACTTC. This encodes CASSIVTSAETQYF. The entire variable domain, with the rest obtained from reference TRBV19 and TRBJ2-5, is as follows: DGGITQSPKYLFRKEGQNVTLSCEQNLNHDAMYWYRQDPGQGLRLIYYSQIVNDFQKGDIAEGYSVSREKKESFPLTVTSAQKNPTAFYLCASSIVTSAETQYFGPGTRLLVL.

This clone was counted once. CDR3 protein: CASSYRGKGANVLTF. The DNA for the CDR3 is TGTGCCAGCAGTTACCGCGGGAAAGGGGCCAACGTCCTGACTTTC. V is TRBV6-2 or TRBV6-3 and J is TRBJ2-6; a weak D match, TRBD2 (6 bases). From germline, CDR1 is MNHEY and CDR2 SVGEGT. V was pared by 2 bases and J by 4 bases, with 9 bases between. This CDR3 is 15 amino acids long.

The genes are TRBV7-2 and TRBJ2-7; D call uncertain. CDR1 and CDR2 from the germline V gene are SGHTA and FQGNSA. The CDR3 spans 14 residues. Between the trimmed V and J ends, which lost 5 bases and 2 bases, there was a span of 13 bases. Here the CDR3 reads CASSRRGLAYEQYF. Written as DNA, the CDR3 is TGTGCCAGCAGCCGGCGAGGTCTTGCCTACGAGCAGTACTTC. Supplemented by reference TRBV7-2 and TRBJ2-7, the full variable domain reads GAGVSQSPSNKVTEKGKDVELRCDPISGHTALYWYRQSLGQGLEFLIYFQGNSAPDKSGLPSDRFSAERTGGSVSTLTIQRTQQEDSAVYLCASSRRGLAYEQYFGPGTRLTVT.

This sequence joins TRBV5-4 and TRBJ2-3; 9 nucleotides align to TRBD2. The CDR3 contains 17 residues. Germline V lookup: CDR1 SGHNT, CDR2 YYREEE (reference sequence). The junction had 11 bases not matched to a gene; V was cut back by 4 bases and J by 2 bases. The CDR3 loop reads CASSPGLARSHTDTQYF. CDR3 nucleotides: TGTGCCAGCAGCCCCGGACTAGCGCGGTCCCACACAGATACGCAGTATTTT.

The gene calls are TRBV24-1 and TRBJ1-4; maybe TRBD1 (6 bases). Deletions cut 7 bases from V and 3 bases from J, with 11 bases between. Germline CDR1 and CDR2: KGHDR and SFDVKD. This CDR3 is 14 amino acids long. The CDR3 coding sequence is TGTGCCACCAGGGGGGGGGCGCCTAATGAAAAACTGTTTTTT. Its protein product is CATRGGAPNEKLFF.

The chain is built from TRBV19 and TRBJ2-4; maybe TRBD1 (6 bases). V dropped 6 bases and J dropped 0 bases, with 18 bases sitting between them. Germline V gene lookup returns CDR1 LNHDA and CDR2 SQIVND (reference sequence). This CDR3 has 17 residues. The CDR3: CASSTQQGSGAKNIQYF. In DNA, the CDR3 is TGTGCCAGTAGCACCCAACAGGGCAGTGGAGCCAAAAACATTCAGTACTTC.

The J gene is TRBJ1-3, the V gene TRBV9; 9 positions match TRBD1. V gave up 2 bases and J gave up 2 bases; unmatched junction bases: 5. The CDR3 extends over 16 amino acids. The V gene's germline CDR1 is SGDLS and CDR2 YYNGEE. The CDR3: CASSVGQGVTGNTIYF. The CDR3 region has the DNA TGTGCCAGCAGCGTGGGACAGGGCGTTACTGGAAACACCATATATTTT.